A single sample gave rise to the 31 T cell receptor beta chains below, sequenced in a study of T cell responses to AZD1222 COVID-19 vaccine. TCRdb's copy holds only in-frame clones and misses some; the assay was immunoSEQ multiplex PCR. The profile shows approximately 130,000 clones, around 90% of them singletons. The sample in question was peripheral blood, obtained 28 days after the second dose of the MenACWY control vaccine. The receptor source for this set is an adult who received the MenACWY meningococcal vaccine as a control.

The genes are TRBV30 and TRBJ2-3; 8 nucleotides match TRBD1. CDR1 and CDR2 (germline): GTSNPN, SVGIG (reference sequence). This CDR3 is built from 12 residues. The CDR3 DNA sequence: TGTGCTTTGACAGGGGGCACAGATACGCAGTATTTT. Translation: CALTGGTDTQYF.

V usage is TRBV28 and J usage is TRBJ1-5; D unclear. This CDR3 has 12 residues. V was cut by 5 bases and J by 6 bases, with 8 bases left in between. Germline CDR1 and CDR2: MDHEN and SYDVKM. In nucleotides, the CDR3 is TGTGCCAGCAGTACAAGGGTTCAGCCCCAGCATTTT. It encodes CASSTRVQPQHF.

The chain couples TRBV15 to TRBJ2-3; D assignment may be TRBD1 or TRBD2 (5 bases each). The germline V gene encodes CDR1 LNHNV and CDR2 YYDKDF (reference sequence). The CDR3 runs 15 residues. V was clipped by 5 bases and J by 3 bases, with 15 bases between them. CDR3 nucleotide sequence: TGTGCCACCAGCGGCAGACGGGACGGGACAGATACGCAGTATTTT. This encodes CATSGRRDGTDTQYF.

The chain is built from TRBV15 and TRBJ1-1; D is uncertain. This CDR3 spans 14 amino acids. V lost 0 bases, J lost 1 base, and 6 bases lay in between. From germline, CDR1 is LNHNV and CDR2 YYDKDF (reference sequence). CDR3 sequence (DNA): TGTGCCACCAGCAGAGATCTGGCGAACACTGAAGCTTTCTTT. It codes for CATSRDLANTEAFF.

This sequence joins TRBV21-1 and TRBJ1-1. TRBV21-1 is a pseudogene locus. This CDR3 spans 17 amino acids. CDR3 region: CASSKPTGGPTNTEAFF. For the CDR3, the DNA is TGTGCCAGCAGCAAACCGACCGGGGGCCCGACGAACACTGAAGCTTTCTTT.

This clone was counted between two and nine times. This chain connects TRBV24-1 to TRBJ2-1; D is uncertain. The CDR3 length is 15 residues. With 1 base removed from V and 6 bases from J, the gap between germline ends came to 12 bases. Germline V CDR1 and CDR2: KGHDR, SFDVKD. CDR3 bases: TGTGCCACCAGTGATTTTGAAGGTCAGACCAATGAGCAGTTCTTC. It codes for CATSDFEGQTNEQFF.

The CDR3 region has the DNA TGTGCCAGCTCCCGACAGGAAATGAACACTGAAGCTTTCTTT. The encoded protein is CASSRQEMNTEAFF. The rearrangement links TRBV18 to TRBJ1-1; the D gene is possibly TRBD1 (6 bases). The germline V and J ends were trimmed by 6 bases and 0 bases, with 11 bases remaining between them. Germline-derived CDR1 and CDR2 are KGHSH and LQKENI. The CDR3 loop spans 14 amino acids.

The genes are TRBV19 and TRBJ1-2, with unresolved D. This CDR3 is 13 amino acids long. V lost 3 bases and J lost 4, with 9 bases in between. Germline CDR1 is LNHDA and CDR2 is SQIVND (reference sequence). CDR3 loop: CASSMANSYGYTF. In nucleotides, the CDR3 is TGTGCCAGTAGTATGGCTAATTCCTATGGCTACACCTTC.

The chain recombines TRBV6-2 or TRBV6-3 with TRBJ2-1; D is undetermined. V was trimmed by 2 bases and J by 2 bases, leaving 10 bases between them. Germline lookup yields CDR1 MNHEY and CDR2 SVGEGT. The CDR3 has 15 amino acids. In DNA, the CDR3 is TGTGCCAGCAGTTACGTGACGCCTCCCTACAATGAGCAGTTCTTC. It encodes CASSYVTPPYNEQFF.

This chain uses TRBV28 with TRBJ2-7, with D possibly called TRBD1 or TRBD2 (5 bases each). Germline CDR1 MDHEN, CDR2 SYDVKM. The V end was cut by 4 bases, the J end by 1 base, with 11 bases between. This CDR3 region has 14 residues. The DNA of the CDR3 is TGTGCCAGCAGTTCAGGGAGTGGGTCCTACGAGCAGTACGTC. It is translated as CASSSGSGSYEQYV.

The chain joins TRBV4-1 to TRBJ2-1; 9 bases fit TRBD1. The CDR3 runs to 14 residues. CDR1 and CDR2 from the germline V gene are MGHRA and YSYEKL. The V segment lost 1 base and the J segment 6 bases; nucleotides outside the gene matches: 1. The CDR3 region has the DNA TGCGCCAGCAGCCAAGTGACAGGGGGCAATGAGCAGTTCTTC. The encoded protein is CASSQVTGGNEQFF.

J is TRBJ2-7 and V is TRBV7-9, with D perhaps TRBD1 (5 bases). Germline CDR1 reads SEHNR; CDR2 reads FQNEAQ (reference sequence). The CDR3 is 14 amino acids. Trimming stripped 2 bases from V and 4 bases from J, with 12 bases between. CDR3 sequence: CASSLSLGPYEQYV. The CDR3 coding sequence is TGTGCCAGCAGCTTATCCCTGGGGCCTTACGAGCAGTACGTC.

CDR3 sequence reads: CSVDLGGRGPSTDTQYF. The CDR3 DNA reads as TGCAGCGTTGATCTGGGCGGGAGGGGCCCTAGCACAGATACGCAGTATTTT. The chain recombines TRBV29-1 with TRBJ2-3, with 9 bases that match TRBD2. V trimming: 3 bases; J trimming: 0 bases; junction bases outside the gene matches: 10. The CDR3 length is 17 residues. Germline CDR1 reads SQVTM; CDR2 reads ANQGSEA.

The rearrangement joins TRBV6-1 to TRBJ2-1; D uncertain. CDR3 length: 11 amino acids. Germline V lookup: CDR1 MNHNS, CDR2 SASEGT. Trimming removed 3 bases from V and 9 bases from J, with 6 bases in between. The CDR3 loop reads CASSEAVEQFF. The CDR3 nucleotides are TGTGCCAGCAGTGAGGCAGTTGAGCAGTTCTTC.

V gene TRBV4-1 combines with J gene TRBJ2-1; D not certain. Germline loops: CDR1 MGHRA, CDR2 YSYEKL. V lost 1 base and J lost 9, with 4 bases in between. The CDR3 consists of 11 residues. The CDR3 DNA is TGCGCCAGCAGCCAAGTAGGTGAGCAGTTCTTC. Its protein product is CASSQVGEQFF.

Only one count was recorded for this clone. The V call is TRBV2, the J call TRBJ2-5; 7 nucleotides align to TRBD2. The CDR3 is 17 amino acids. V lost 4 bases, J lost 5 bases, and 16 bases stayed unmatched. From germline, CDR1 is SNHLY and CDR2 FYNNEI. This CDR3 is CASSVPRVGGRGETQYF. The CDR3 DNA sequence: TGTGCCAGCAGTGTCCCAAGGGTTGGCGGGAGAGGGGAGACCCAGTACTTC.

V is TRBV15 and J is TRBJ2-1; 8 positions match TRBD1. From germline, CDR1 is LNHNV and CDR2 YYDKDF (reference sequence). The V segment lost 0 bases and the J segment 12 bases; nucleotides outside the gene matches: 10. The CDR3 has 15 residues. The CDR3: CATSRDRQGAIGQFF. The CDR3 bases are TGTGCCACCAGCAGAGATCGGCAGGGGGCAATTGGGCAGTTCTTC.

The chain joins TRBV14 to TRBJ2-7, with D perhaps TRBD2 (6 bases). Germline V CDR1 and CDR2: SGHDN, FVKESK. Trimming shortened V by 5 bases and J by 3 bases, and 26 bases separated the two germline ends. This CDR3 contains 18 residues. CDR3 loop: CASSFSGPGVPSHYEQYF. CDR3 DNA: TGTGCCAGCAGCTTTTCCGGGCCGGGAGTCCCTTCCCACTACGAGCAGTACTTC.

The chain couples TRBV30 to TRBJ2-7; D possibly corresponds to TRBD2 (7 bases). V was shortened by 5 bases and J by 3 bases, with 17 bases between the two germline ends. The CDR3 consists of 14 residues. The V gene's germline CDR1 is GTSNPN and CDR2 SVGIG (reference sequence). The CDR3 DNA follows: TGTGCCTGGGTTTGCGGGGGCAGGCTCTACGAGCAGTACGTC. Encoded protein: CAWVCGGRLYEQYV.

The chain couples TRBV28 to TRBJ1-2; D may be TRBD1 (5 bases). The CDR3 loop spans 16 amino acids. The germline V gene encodes CDR1 MDHEN and CDR2 SYDVKM. Between the trimmed V and J ends, which lost 8 bases and 4 bases, there was a span of 23 bases. CDR3 loop: CASGSSMRGAGYGYTF. The CDR3 DNA reads as TGTGCCAGCGGCAGCTCCATGAGGGGCGCTGGCTATGGCTACACCTTC.

The chain recombines TRBV28 with TRBJ2-1, with 12 bases fitting TRBD2. The CDR3 contains 16 residues. The ends lost 4 bases at V and 4 bases at J; junction bases unmatched: 5. The germline CDR1 and CDR2 sequences are MDHEN and SYDVKM. CDR3 nucleotide sequence: TGTGCCAGCAGTTCCAGACTAGCGGGAGTGTACAATGAGCAGTTCTTC. Protein: CASSSRLAGVYNEQFF. Looking up the rest from reference TRBV28 and TRBJ2-1 gives the full variable domain: DVKVTQSSRYLVKRTGEKVFLECVQDMDHENMFWYRQDPGLGLRLIYFSYDVKMKEKGDIPEGYSVSREKKERFSLILESASTNQTSMYLCASSSRLAGVYNEQFFGPGTRLTVL.

This chain uses TRBV7-9 with TRBJ1-2; TRBD1 matches at 7 bases. This CDR3 contains 14 residues. Unmatched junction bases numbered 11, after V lost 5 bases and J lost 8 bases. From germline, CDR1 is SEHNR and CDR2 FQNEAQ (reference sequence). The CDR3 nucleotides are TGTGCCAGCAGCCCCCAAGGACAGGATAAGGGCTACACCTTC. Translation gives CASSPQGQDKGYTF.

This clone was recorded once. The chain has TRBV18 and TRBJ2-5, with D possibly being TRBD2 (6 bases). The CDR3 is made up of 13 amino acids. Trimming removed 5 bases at V and 5 bases at J, with 12 bases between. Germline loops: CDR1 KGHSH, CDR2 LQKENI. In DNA, the CDR3 is TGTGCCAGCTCAGGGACTTCGAGCGAGACCCAGTACTTC. Its protein is CASSGTSSETQYF.

The chain is built from TRBV24-1 and TRBJ2-5; 14 nucleotides align to TRBD2. The CDR3 contains 15 residues. V shed 4 bases and J 5 bases; nucleotides not matched to a gene: 2. Germline lookup yields CDR1 KGHDR and CDR2 SFDVKD. CDR3 nucleotide sequence: TGTGCCACCAGTGACTGGACTAGCGGGGGGGAGACCCAGTACTTC. It yields the protein CATSDWTSGGETQYF.

The CDR3 reads CASSMAREDTQYF. For the CDR3, the DNA is TGTGCCAGTAGTATGGCCAGGGAAGATACGCAGTATTTT. V usage is TRBV19 and J usage is TRBJ2-3, with TRBD1 as a possible D gene (5 bases). The CDR3 totals 13 residues. V was shortened by 3 bases and J by 5 bases, with 9 bases between the two germline ends. Germline CDR1 and CDR2: LNHDA and SQIVND (reference sequence).

This chain connects TRBV3-1 (or the pseudogene TRBV3-2) to TRBJ1-2, with no clear D. Per germline, CDR1 LGHDT and CDR2 YNNKEL (reference sequence). Trimming pared 1 base from V and 1 base from J, leaving 10 bases between. There are 15 residues in the CDR3. The CDR3 DNA reads TGTGCCAGCAGCCAAGGTTGGACGGATAACTATGGCTACACCTTC. Amino acids: CASSQGWTDNYGYTF.

The chain uses TRBV6-5 and TRBJ2-7; D gene uncertain. Germline V lookup: CDR1 MNHEY, CDR2 SVGAGI. CDR3 size: 11 residues. Deletions cut 2 bases from V and 6 bases from J, with 5 bases between. The CDR3 DNA is TGTGCCAGCAGTTACGGTGCCGAGCAGTACTTC. Encoded protein: CASSYGAEQYF.

The rearrangement uses TRBV10-2 and TRBJ2-5, with TRBD2 matching 7 bases. CDR1 is WSHSY and CDR2 is SAAADI in the germline V gene. The CDR3 runs to 15 residues. J lost 2 bases, V lost 4 bases, and 7 bases had no gene match. This chain's CDR3 is CASSGSLAAQETQYF. CDR3 bases: TGCGCCAGCAGTGGATCTCTAGCGGCTCAAGAGACCCAGTACTTC.

V and J are TRBV7-8 and TRBJ2-1; D unclear. Germline V CDR1 and CDR2: SGHVS, FQNEAQ. The CDR3 is 12 amino acids. Trimming left V 6 bases short and J 9 bases short, with 12 bases between. In DNA form, the CDR3 reads TGTGCCAGCAGGGTACAACCCTTTGAGCAGTTCTTC. It codes for CASRVQPFEQFF.

This chain links TRBV15 with TRBJ2-3; 8 bases match TRBD2. This CDR3 is built from 16 residues. The V gene's germline CDR1 is LNHNV and CDR2 YYDKDF (reference sequence). Trimming at V came to 7 bases and at J to 2 bases, leaving 11 bases not matched to a gene. CDR3 in amino acids: CATNVGRGAPTDTQYF. Written as DNA, the CDR3 is TGTGCCACCAACGTAGGGCGGGGGGCTCCCACAGATACGCAGTATTTT.

The chain is built from TRBV9 and TRBJ1-1; 7 nucleotides line up with TRBD1. Germline trimming cut 3 bases from V and 6 bases from J; bases unmatched to any gene: 8. The CDR3 consists of 14 residues. From germline, CDR1 is SGDLS and CDR2 YYNGEE. The CDR3 region is CASSAGPQGAEAFF. As DNA, the CDR3 is TGTGCCAGCAGCGCCGGTCCTCAGGGGGCTGAAGCTTTCTTT.